This T cell receptor beta chain came from a study of response to subunit inactivated influenza vaccine. Overall study results and limits: Few additional T cells are recruited per seasonal influenza vaccination, authors suggested.

This CDR3 contains 16 residues. V was trimmed by 4 bases and J by 3 bases, leaving 19 bases between them. The germline V gene has CDR1 MNHEY and CDR2 SVGEGT. TCRdb redid the calling of the RT-PCR reads with MiXCR, one entry per CDR3 protein. The sample contains hundreds of thousands of distinct CDR3 sequences, roughly 12% of which appear only once. This clonotype showed up just a few times. What it binds is unknown. This receptor was identified in a man aged 45-65 years who received an inactivated influenza vaccine. J is TRBJ2-7 and V is TRBV6-2 or TRBV6-3, with D perhaps matching TRBD2 (6 bases). Sequenced here: PBMCs from blood, sampled on the day of vaccination. The CDR3 nucleotides read TGTGCCAGCAGTTCCCCCCCGTGGGGGGTAAACTACGAGCAGTACTTC. It is translated as CASSSPPWGVNYEQYF.